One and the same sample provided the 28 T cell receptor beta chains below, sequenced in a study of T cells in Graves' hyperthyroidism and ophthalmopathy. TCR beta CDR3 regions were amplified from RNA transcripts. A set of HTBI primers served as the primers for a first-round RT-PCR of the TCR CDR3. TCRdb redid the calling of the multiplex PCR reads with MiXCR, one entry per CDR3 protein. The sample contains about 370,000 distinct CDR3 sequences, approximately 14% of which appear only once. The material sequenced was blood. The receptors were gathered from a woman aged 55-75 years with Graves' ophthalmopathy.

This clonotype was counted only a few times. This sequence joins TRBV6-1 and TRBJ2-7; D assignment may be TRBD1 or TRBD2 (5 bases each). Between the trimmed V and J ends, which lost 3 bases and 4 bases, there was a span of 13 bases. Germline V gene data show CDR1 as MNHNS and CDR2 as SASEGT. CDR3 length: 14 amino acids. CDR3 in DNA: TGTGCCAGCAGTGAGGGACGGAGATCGTACGAGCAGTACTTC. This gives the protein CASSEGRRSYEQYF.

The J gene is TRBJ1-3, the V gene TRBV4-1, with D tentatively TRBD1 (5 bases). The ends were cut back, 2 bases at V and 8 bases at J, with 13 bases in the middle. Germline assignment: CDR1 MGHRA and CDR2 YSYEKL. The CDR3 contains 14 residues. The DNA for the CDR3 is TGCGCCAGCAGCCAATTGGGAGGGGCGGACACCATATATTTT. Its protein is CASSQLGGADTIYF.

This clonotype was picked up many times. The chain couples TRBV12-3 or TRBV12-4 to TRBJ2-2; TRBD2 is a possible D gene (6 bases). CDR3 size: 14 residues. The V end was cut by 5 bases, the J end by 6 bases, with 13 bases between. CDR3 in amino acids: CASSLRLEAGELFF. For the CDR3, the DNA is TGTGCCAGCAGTCTACGACTAGAGGCCGGGGAGCTGTTTTTT.

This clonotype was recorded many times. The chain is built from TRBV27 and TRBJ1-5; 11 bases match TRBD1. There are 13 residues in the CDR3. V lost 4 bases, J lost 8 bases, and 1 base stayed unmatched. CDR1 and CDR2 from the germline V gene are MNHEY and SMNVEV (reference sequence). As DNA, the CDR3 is TGTGCCAGCAGTTGGGACAGGGGGGAGCCCCAGCATTTT. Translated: CASSWDRGEPQHF.

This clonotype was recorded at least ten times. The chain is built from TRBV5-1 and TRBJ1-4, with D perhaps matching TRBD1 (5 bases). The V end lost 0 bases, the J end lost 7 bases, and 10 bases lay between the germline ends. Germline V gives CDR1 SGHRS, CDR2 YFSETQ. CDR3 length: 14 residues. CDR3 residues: CASSLVPGREKLFF. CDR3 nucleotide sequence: TGCGCCAGCAGCTTGGTCCCGGGGCGTGAAAAACTGTTTTTT.

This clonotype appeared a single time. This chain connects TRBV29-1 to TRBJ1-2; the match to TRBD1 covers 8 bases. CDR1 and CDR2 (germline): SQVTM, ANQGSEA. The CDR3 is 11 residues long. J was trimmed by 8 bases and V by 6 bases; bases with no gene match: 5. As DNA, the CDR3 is TGCAGCGTGCCAGACAGGGGAGGCTACACCTTC. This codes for CSVPDRGGYTF.

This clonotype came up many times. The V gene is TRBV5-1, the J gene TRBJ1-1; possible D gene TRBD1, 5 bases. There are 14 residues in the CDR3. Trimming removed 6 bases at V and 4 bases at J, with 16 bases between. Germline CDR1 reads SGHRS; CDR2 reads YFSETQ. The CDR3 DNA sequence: TGCGCCAGCAACAATCTCGGGACGGGCACTGAAGCTTTCTTT. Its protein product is CASNNLGTGTEAFF.

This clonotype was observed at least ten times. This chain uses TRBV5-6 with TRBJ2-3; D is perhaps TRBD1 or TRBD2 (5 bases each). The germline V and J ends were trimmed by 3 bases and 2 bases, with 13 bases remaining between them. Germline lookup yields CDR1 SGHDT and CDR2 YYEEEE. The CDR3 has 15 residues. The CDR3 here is CASSSLGVDTDTQYF. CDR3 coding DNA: TGTGCCAGCAGCTCCTTGGGGGTAGACACAGATACGCAGTATTTT. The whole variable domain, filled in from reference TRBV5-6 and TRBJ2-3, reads DAGVTQSPTHLIKTRGQQVTLRCSPKSGHDTVSWYQQALGQGPQFIFQYYEEEERQRGNFPDRFSGHQFPNYSSELNVNALLLGDSALYLCASSSLGVDTDTQYFGPGTRLTVL.

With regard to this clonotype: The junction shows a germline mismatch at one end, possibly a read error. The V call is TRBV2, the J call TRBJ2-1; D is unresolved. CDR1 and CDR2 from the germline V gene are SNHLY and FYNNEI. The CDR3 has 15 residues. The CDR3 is CASTERLSSYNGQFF. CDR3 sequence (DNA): TGTGCCAGCACTGAAAGACTGAGCTCCTACAATGGGCAGTTCTTC.

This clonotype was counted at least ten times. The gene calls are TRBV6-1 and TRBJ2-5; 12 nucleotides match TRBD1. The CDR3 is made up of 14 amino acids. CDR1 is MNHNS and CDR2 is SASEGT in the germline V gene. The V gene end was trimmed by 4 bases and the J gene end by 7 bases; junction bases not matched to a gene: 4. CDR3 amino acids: CASSGGQGAVTQYF. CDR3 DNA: TGTGCCAGCAGTGGGGGACAGGGGGCCGTGACCCAGTACTTC.

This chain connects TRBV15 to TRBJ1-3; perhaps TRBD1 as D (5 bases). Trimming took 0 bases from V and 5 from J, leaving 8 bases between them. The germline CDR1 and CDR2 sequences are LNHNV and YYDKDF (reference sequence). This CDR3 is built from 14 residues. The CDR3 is CATSRDRGRNTIYF. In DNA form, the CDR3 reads TGTGCCACCAGCAGAGATCGGGGGAGAAACACCATATATTTT.

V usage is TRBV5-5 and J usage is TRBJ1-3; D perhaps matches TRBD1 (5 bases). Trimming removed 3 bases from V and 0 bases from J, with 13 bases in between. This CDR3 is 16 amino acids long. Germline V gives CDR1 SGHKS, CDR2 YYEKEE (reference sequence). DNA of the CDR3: TGTGCCAGCAGCTGGGGTTTCGGGGGCTCTGGAAACACCATATATTTT. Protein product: CASSWGFGGSGNTIYF.

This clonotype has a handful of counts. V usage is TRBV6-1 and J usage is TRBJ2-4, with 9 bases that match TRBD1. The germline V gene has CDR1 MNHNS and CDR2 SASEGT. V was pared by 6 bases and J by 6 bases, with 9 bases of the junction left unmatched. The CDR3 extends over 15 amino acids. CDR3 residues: CASRPTWTGVNIQYF. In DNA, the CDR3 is TGTGCCAGCAGACCCACCTGGACAGGGGTAAACATTCAGTACTTC.

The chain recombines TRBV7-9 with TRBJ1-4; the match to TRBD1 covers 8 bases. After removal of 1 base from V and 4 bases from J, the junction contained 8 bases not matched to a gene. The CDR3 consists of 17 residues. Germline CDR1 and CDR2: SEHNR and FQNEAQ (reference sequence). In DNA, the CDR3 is TGTGCCAGCAGCTTAGGCTACCGGGGACAGGATAATGAAAAACTGTTTTTT. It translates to CASSLGYRGQDNEKLFF.

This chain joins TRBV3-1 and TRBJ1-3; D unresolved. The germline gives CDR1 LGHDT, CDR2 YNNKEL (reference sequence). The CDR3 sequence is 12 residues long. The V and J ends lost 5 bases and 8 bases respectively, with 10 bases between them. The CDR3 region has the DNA TGTGCCAGCAGCGTCGTGAGGGACACCATATATTTT. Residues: CASSVVRDTIYF.

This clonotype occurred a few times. In nucleotides, the CDR3 is TGTGCTAGTGGTTTGGAGGACACTGAAGCTTTCTTT. It encodes CASGLEDTEAFF. The chain links TRBV12-5 to TRBJ1-1, with D uncertain. The germline V gene has CDR1 LGHNT and CDR2 FRNRAP. The CDR3 covers 12 residues. V lost 1 base and J 3 bases, leaving 3 bases between the germline ends.

Here the CDR3 DNA reads TGCAGTGCTAGATTAGGGCTAGCGGGAGGCGAGCAGTACTTC. It translates to CSARLGLAGGEQYF. The chain uses TRBV20-1 and TRBJ2-7, with 11 nucleotides matching TRBD2. CDR1 is DFQATT, CDR2 SNEGSKA, per germline (reference sequence). This CDR3 is built from 14 residues. Trimming took 2 bases from V and 6 from J; bases not matched to a gene: 6.

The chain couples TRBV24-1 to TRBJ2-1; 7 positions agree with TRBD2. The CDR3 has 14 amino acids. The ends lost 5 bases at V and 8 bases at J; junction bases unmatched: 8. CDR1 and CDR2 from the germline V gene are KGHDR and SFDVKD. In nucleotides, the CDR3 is TGTGCCACCAGTGTAACTCGCGGGAGCGATGAGCAGTTCTTC. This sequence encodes CATSVTRGSDEQFF.

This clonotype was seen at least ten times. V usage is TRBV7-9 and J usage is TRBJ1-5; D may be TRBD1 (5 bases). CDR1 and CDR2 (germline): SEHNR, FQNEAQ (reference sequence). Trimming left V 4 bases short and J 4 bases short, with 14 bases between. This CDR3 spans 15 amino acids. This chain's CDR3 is CASSWEGGGNQPQHF. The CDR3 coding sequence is TGTGCCAGCAGCTGGGAAGGCGGGGGGAATCAGCCCCAGCATTTT.

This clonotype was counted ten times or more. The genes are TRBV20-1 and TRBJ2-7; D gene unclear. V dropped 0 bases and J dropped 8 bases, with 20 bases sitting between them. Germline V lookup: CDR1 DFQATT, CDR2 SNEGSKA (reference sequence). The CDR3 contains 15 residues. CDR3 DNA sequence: TGCAGTGCTAGAGATTTGAGTCCAAGCAATTACAAGCAGTACTTC. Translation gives CSARDLSPSNYKQYF.

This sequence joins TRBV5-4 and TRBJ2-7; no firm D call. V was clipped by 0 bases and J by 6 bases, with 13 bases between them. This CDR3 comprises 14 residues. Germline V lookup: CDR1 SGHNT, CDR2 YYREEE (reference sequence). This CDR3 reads CASSLEGRTCEQYF. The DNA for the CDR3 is TGTGCCAGCAGCTTGGAGGGCAGAACCTGCGAGCAGTACTTC.

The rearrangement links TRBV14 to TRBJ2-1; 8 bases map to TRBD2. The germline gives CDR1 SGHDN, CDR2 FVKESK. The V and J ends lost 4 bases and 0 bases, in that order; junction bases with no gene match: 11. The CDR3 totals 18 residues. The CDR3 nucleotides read TGTGCCAGCAGCCCCGGGGGGGGGGGCCCAAGCTCCTACAATGAGCAGTTCTTC. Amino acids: CASSPGGGGPSSYNEQFF.

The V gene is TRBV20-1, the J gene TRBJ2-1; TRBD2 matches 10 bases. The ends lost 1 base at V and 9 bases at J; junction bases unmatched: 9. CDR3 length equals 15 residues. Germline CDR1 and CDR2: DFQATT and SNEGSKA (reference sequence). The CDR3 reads CSARASGRARGEQFF. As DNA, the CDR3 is TGCAGTGCTAGAGCGAGCGGGAGGGCCCGGGGTGAGCAGTTCTTC.

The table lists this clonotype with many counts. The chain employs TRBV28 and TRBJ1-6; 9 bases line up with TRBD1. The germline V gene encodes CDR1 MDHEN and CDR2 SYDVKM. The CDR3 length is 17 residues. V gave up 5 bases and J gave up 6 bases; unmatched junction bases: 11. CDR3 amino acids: CASSSSGTGITNSPLHF. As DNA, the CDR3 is TGTGCCAGCAGTAGTTCCGGGACAGGGATAACTAATTCACCCCTCCACTTT.

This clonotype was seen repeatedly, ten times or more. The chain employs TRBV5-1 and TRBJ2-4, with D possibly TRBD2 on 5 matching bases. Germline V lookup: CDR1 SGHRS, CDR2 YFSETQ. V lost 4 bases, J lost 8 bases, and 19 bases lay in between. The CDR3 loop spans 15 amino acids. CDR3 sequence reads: CASSTRADKRDIQYF. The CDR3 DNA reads TGCGCCAGCAGCACCAGAGCGGATAAAAGGGACATTCAGTACTTC.

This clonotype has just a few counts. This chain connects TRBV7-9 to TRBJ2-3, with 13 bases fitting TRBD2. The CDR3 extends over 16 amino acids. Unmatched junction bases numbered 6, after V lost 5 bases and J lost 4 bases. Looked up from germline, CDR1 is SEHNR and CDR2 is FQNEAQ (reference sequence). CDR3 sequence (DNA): TGTGCCAGCAGCCCAGGACTAGCGGGAGTCCCAGATACGCAGTATTTT. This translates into CASSPGLAGVPDTQYF.

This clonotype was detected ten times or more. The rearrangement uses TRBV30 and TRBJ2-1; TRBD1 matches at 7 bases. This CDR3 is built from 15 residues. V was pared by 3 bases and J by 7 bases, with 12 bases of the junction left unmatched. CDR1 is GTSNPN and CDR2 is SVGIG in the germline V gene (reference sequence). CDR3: CAWSRRQGLGNEQFF. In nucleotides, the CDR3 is TGTGCCTGGAGCCGACGACAGGGCTTGGGGAATGAGCAGTTCTTC.

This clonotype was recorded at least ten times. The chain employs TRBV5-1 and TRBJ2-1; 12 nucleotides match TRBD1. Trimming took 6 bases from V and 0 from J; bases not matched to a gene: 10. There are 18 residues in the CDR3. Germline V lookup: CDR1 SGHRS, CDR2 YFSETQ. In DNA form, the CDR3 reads TGCGCCAGCACCCTCGGGACAGGGGGCCCGAGCTCCTACAATGAGCAGTTCTTC. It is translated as CASTLGTGGPSSYNEQFF.